The rows below give T cell receptor beta chains drawn from one sample of a study of blood T cell repertoires in COVID-19. Clones were sequenced by immunoSEQ multiplex PCR, and TCRdb holds only the in-frame ones, with some missing. In the table there are about 140,000 clones, 65% to 90% of which are singletons. The sample comprised peripheral blood. These receptors were collected from a man in his sixties with active or convalescent COVID-19. Each CDR3 is given with its conserved first and last residue. Each record gives: D gene, clone size, V gene, J gene, CDR3 protein, CDR3 DNA. A D gene is named only where the DNA matches it firmly. Size tells how often a clone was seen (once, few, many) or the class of an expanded clone, and some rows leave it out.

>NA|NA|TRBV7-2|TRBJ2-5
CASSYGSWETQYF
TGTGCCAGCAGCTATGGTAGTTGGGAGACCCAGTACTTC
>TRBD1|once|TRBV19|TRBJ2-5
CASSSQGVQETQYF
TGTGCCAGTAGTTCACAGGGGGTACAAGAGACCCAGTACTTC
>NA|many|TRBV18|TRBJ2-5
CASSPSGTQYF
TGTGCCAGCTCACCATCAGGGACCCAGTACTTC
>NA|NA|TRBV7-2|TRBJ2-3
CASSLAATGYTDTQYF
TGTGCCAGCAGCTTAGCAGCGACAGGATATACAGATACGCAGTATTTT
>TRBD1|NA|TRBV5-4|TRBJ1-4
CASRFNPGQSNEKLFF
TGTGCCAGCAGATTCAATCCGGGACAGTCTAATGAAAAACTGTTTTTT
>NA|NA|TRBV5-8|TRBJ2-2
CASSPGPGSGELTGELFF
TGTGCCAGCAGCCCCGGCCCTGGGTCAGGGGAACTCACCGGGGAGCTGTTTTTT
>NA|NA|TRBV11-2|TRBJ2-3
CASSLVAGLISTDTQYF
TGTGCCAGCAGCTTAGTCGCTGGGCTTATTTCCACAGATACGCAGTATTTT
>NA|NA|TRBV25-1|TRBJ1-1
CASSAPFGSTEAFF
TGTGCCAGCAGTGCACCATTCGGTAGCACTGAAGCTTTCTTT
>TRBD2|NA|TRBV28|TRBJ2-5
CASSLWTSGDQETQYF
TGTGCCAGCAGTTTATGGACTAGCGGGGACCAAGAGACCCAGTACTTC
>NA|NA|TRBV5-1|TRBJ1-4
CASSLEGRHNEKLFF
TGCGCCAGCAGCTTGGAAGGCAGACATAATGAAAAACTGTTTTTT
>TRBD2|NA|TRBV9|TRBJ2-3
CASSVASGPTDTQYF
TGTGCCAGCAGCGTGGCTAGCGGCCCGACAGATACGCAGTATTTT
>NA|few|TRBV29-1|TRBJ2-3
CSVDPTRADTQYF
TGCAGCGTTGACCCTACTAGGGCAGATACGCAGTATTTT
>TRBD1|once|TRBV28|TRBJ1-4
CASSVRDRGFATNEKLFF
TGTGCCAGCAGTGTCCGGGACAGGGGATTTGCAACTAATGAAAAACTGTTTTTT
>TRBD1|few|TRBV18|TRBJ1-1
CASSPKTGAPEAFF
TGTGCCAGCTCACCAAAGACAGGGGCACCTGAAGCTTTCTTT
>TRBD1|NA|TRBV7-9|TRBJ1-5
CASSYSGQGADQPQHF
TGTGCCAGCAGCTACTCGGGACAGGGGGCAGATCAGCCCCAGCATTTT
>NA|NA|TRBV7-9|TRBJ1-1
CASSPTEGNTEAFF
TGTGCCAGCAGCCCGACCGAGGGGAACACTGAAGCTTTCTTT
>TRBD1|NA|TRBV2|TRBJ1-6
CASEDRGNSPLHF
TGTGCCTCAGAGGACAGGGGGAATTCACCCCTCCACTTT
>NA|NA|TRBV19|TRBJ1-3
CASSMSPRVAKNTIYF
TGTGCCAGTAGTATGAGTCCCAGGGTGGCAAAAAACACCATATATTTT
>TRBD1|NA|TRBV10-3|TRBJ2-7
CAISDKTGGSNEQYF
TGTGCCATCAGTGACAAGACAGGGGGCTCCAACGAGCAGTACTTC
>NA|NA|TRBV15|TRBJ1-2
CATSRYREDYGYTF
TGTGCCACCAGCAGGTACAGGGAAGACTATGGCTACACCTTC
>NA|NA|TRBV4-1|TRBJ2-7
CASSQEEDIPYEQYF
TGCGCCAGCAGCCAAGAAGAGGACATCCCCTACGAGCAGTACTTC
>TRBD1|NA|TRBV9|TRBJ1-4
CASSSTGVGNEKLFF
TGTGCCAGCAGCTCGACAGGGGTCGGTAATGAAAAACTGTTTTTT
>TRBD1|NA|TRBV19|TRBJ2-3
CASSTWDSPPSDTQYF
TGTGCCAGTAGTACCTGGGACAGCCCCCCCTCAGATACGCAGTATTTT
>TRBD1|NA|TRBV30|TRBJ1-6
CAWETGQGASPLHF
TGTGCCTGGGAAACGGGACAGGGTGCTTCACCCCTCCACTTT
>TRBD1|NA|TRBV7-2|TRBJ1-5
CASSSGQGLPQHF
TGTGCCAGCAGCTCCGGACAGGGGCTTCCCCAGCATTTT
>NA|NA|TRBV11-2|TRBJ1-4
CASSRGGEKLFF
TGTGCCAGCAGCCGGGGTGGAGAAAAACTGTTTTTT
>NA|NA|TRBV9|TRBJ1-4
CASSVGERANEKLFF
TGTGCCAGCAGCGTAGGGGAGCGGGCTAATGAAAAACTGTTTTTT
>NA|NA|TRBV10-3|TRBJ1-6
CAISEASSYNSPLHF
TGTGCCATCAGTGAGGCGAGCTCCTATAATTCACCCCTCCACTTT
>NA|NA|TRBV9|TRBJ1-1
CASSGSARENTEAFF
TGTGCCAGCAGCGGATCAGCACGGGAGAACACTGAAGCTTTCTTT
>NA|NA|TRBV15|TRBJ1-5
CATSFPHSNQPQHF
TGTGCCACCAGTTTCCCCCATAGCAATCAGCCCCAGCATTTT
>TRBD2|NA|TRBV4-1|TRBJ2-1
CASSQDRGGPINEQFF
TGCGCCAGCAGCCAAGATCGGGGGGGGCCCATCAATGAGCAGTTCTTC
>NA|NA|TRBV14|TRBJ1-2
CASSLNSDSYGYTF
TGTGCCAGCAGCCTGAATTCGGACAGCTATGGCTACACCTTC
>TRBD1|NA|TRBV9|TRBJ2-5
CASSVSAGTGGTLQETQYF
TGTGCCAGCAGCGTTTCGGCCGGGACAGGGGGCACCTTGCAAGAGACCCAGTACTTC
>TRBD2|NA|TRBV27|TRBJ2-1
CASFLGPLGVSGRTSYNEQFF
TGTGCCAGCTTCCTCGGCCCCCTTGGGGTTAGCGGGAGGACGAGCTACAATGAGCAGTTCTTC
>NA|NA|TRBV9|TRBJ2-2
CASSGRSPIGELFF
TGTGCCAGCAGCGGGAGATCTCCGATCGGGGAGCTGTTTTTT
>TRBD1|once|TRBV4-1|TRBJ1-1
CASSRPDRGNPEAFF
TGCGCCAGCAGCAGACCCGACAGGGGGAACCCTGAAGCTTTCTTT
>TRBD1|once|TRBV4-1|TRBJ1-2
CASSQDPGDRTFYGYTF
TGCGCCAGCAGCCAAGATCCAGGGGACAGGACCTTCTATGGCTACACCTTC
>NA|NA|TRBV18|TRBJ1-1
CASSRDKNTEAFF
TGTGCCAGCTCACGAGACAAGAACACTGAAGCTTTCTTT
>NA|many|TRBV30|TRBJ1-2
CAWSVLRTGGYGYTF
TGTGCCTGGAGTGTCTTAAGAACAGGCGGTTATGGCTACACCTTC
>NA|NA|TRBV7-7|TRBJ2-3
CASSSDGGDTQYF
TGTGCTAGCAGCTCCGATGGGGGGGATACGCAGTATTTT
>NA|NA|TRBV6-1|TRBJ1-3
CASSDSPFSGNTIYF
TGTGCCAGCAGTGATTCTCCGTTCTCTGGAAACACCATATATTTT
>NA|few|TRBV19|TRBJ2-2
CASTASGAGSGELFF
TGTGCCAGTACTGCGTCAGGGGCTGGATCCGGGGAGCTGTTTTTT
>TRBD1|NA|TRBV27|TRBJ1-2
CASSLLARGPHYGYTF
TGTGCCAGCAGTTTATTGGCCAGGGGGCCTCACTATGGCTACACCTTC
>TRBD2|NA|TRBV18|TRBJ2-3
CASSPGGLVDTQYF
TGTGCCAGCTCACCAGGGGGACTAGTGGATACGCAGTATTTT
>NA|NA|TRBV7-9|TRBJ1-1
CASSSKSDTEAFF
TGTGCCAGCAGCTCAAAATCGGACACTGAAGCTTTCTTT
>NA|once|TRBV6-2/TRBV6-3|TRBJ1-2
CASSPGTPYGYTF
TGTGCCAGCAGCCCCGGGACACCCTATGGCTACACCTTC
>TRBD1|once|TRBV6-5|TRBJ2-5
CASRGTGLSTRTQYF
TGTGCCAGCAGAGGGACAGGGTTAAGTACTCGGACCCAGTACTTC
>NA|NA|TRBV18|TRBJ1-1
CASSPNLADMNTEAFF
TGTGCCAGCTCACCAAATCTGGCCGATATGAACACTGAAGCTTTCTTT
>TRBD1|NA|TRBV6-2/TRBV6-3|TRBJ1-1
CASSSVTGEAFF
TGTGCCAGCAGTTCAGTGACAGGGGAAGCTTTCTTT
>TRBD1|NA|TRBV3-1/TRBV3-2|TRBJ1-1
CASSLGQGGKTEAFF
TGTGCCAGCAGCCTTGGACAGGGAGGCAAGACTGAAGCTTTCTTT
>NA|few|TRBV11-1|TRBJ1-1
CASSSSADTEAFF
TGTGCCAGCAGCTCGTCTGCGGACACTGAAGCTTTCTTT
>NA|NA|TRBV19|TRBJ2-2
CASSPASGLDTGELFF
TGTGCCAGTAGCCCGGCGAGTGGGCTGGACACCGGGGAGCTGTTTTTT
>NA|NA|TRBV6-5|TRBJ1-2
CASIIPGQGNYGYTF
TGTGCCAGCATCATACCGGGACAAGGAAACTATGGCTACACCTTC
>TRBD1|once|TRBV19|TRBJ1-5
CASSIGGRGDQPQHF
TGTGCCAGTAGTATAGGTGGCAGGGGGGATCAGCCCCAGCATTTT
>NA|few|TRBV7-9|TRBJ2-1
CASSFLDAEADEQFF
TGTGCCAGCAGCTTCCTTGACGCAGAGGCCGATGAGCAGTTCTTC
>NA|NA|TRBV10-1|TRBJ1-1
CASSATLRGTEAFF
TGCGCCAGCAGTGCAACCCTCAGGGGCACTGAAGCTTTCTTT
>NA|few|TRBV6-5|TRBJ1-1
CASWEEGNTEAFF
TGTGCCAGCTGGGAGGAGGGAAACACTGAAGCTTTCTTT
>NA|NA|TRBV6-5|TRBJ1-2
CASRRGGWGYTF
TGTGCCAGCAGGAGAGGGGGTTGGGGCTACACCTTC
>TRBD1|NA|TRBV7-2|TRBJ1-5
CASSGQANQPQHF
TGTGCCAGCAGCGGACAGGCGAATCAGCCCCAGCATTTT
>NA|NA|TRBV12-3/TRBV12-4|TRBJ1-1
CASILTGNTEAFF
TGTGCCAGCATCCTGACAGGGAACACTGAAGCTTTCTTT